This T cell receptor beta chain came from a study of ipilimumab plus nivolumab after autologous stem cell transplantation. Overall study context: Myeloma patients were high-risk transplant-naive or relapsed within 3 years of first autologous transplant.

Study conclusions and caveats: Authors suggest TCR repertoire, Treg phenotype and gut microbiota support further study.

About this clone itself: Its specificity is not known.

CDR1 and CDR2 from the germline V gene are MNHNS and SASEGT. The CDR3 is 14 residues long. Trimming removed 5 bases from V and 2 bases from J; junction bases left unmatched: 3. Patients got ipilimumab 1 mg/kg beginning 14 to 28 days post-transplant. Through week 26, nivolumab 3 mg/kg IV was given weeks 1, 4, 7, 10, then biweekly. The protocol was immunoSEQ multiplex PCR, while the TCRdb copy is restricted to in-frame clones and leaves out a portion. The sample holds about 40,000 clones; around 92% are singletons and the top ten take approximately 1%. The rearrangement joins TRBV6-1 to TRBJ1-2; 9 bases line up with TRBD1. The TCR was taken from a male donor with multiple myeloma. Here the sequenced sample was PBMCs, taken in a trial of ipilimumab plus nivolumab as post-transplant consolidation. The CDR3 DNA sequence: TGTGCCAGCAGTACCGGGACAGGGAACTATGGCTACACCTTC. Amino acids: CASSTGTGNYGYTF.